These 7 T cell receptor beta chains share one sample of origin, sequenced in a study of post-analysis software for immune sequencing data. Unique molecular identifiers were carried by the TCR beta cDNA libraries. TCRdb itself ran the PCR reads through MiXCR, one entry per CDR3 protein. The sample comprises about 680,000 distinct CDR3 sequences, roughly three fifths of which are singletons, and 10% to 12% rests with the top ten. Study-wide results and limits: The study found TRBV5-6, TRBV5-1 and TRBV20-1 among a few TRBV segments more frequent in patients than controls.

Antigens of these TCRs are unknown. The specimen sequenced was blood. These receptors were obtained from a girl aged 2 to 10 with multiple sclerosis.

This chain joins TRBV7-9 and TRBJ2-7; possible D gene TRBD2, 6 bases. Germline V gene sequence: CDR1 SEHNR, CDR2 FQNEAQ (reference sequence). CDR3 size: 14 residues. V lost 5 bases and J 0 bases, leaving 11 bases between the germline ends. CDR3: CASSPRDFSYEQYF. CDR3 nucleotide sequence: TGTGCCAGCAGCCCCAGGGACTTCTCCTACGAGCAGTACTTC. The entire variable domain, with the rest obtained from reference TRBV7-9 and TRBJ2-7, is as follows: DTGVSQNPRHKITKRGQNVTFRCDPISEHNRLYWYRQTLGQGPEFLTYFQNEAQLEKSRLLSDRFSAERPKGSFSTLEIQRTEQGDSAMYLCASSPRDFSYEQYFGPGTRLTVT.

CDR3 region: CASSLTSGPEQFF. Here the CDR3 DNA reads TGTGCCAGCAGCCTCACTAGCGGGCCTGAGCAGTTCTTC. V and J are TRBV7-9 and TRBJ2-1, with TRBD2 identical over 9 bases. The CDR3 runs to 13 residues. The V gene's germline CDR1 is SEHNR and CDR2 FQNEAQ (reference sequence). The trim removed 5 bases at V and 9 bases at J, leaving 5 bases unmatched.

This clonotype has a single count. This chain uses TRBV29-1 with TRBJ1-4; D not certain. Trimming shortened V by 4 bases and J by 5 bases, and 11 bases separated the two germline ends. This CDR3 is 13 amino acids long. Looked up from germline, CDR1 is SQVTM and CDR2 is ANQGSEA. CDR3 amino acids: CSVGSVGNEKLFF. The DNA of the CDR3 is TGCAGCGTTGGTTCTGTGGGAAATGAAAAACTGTTTTTT.

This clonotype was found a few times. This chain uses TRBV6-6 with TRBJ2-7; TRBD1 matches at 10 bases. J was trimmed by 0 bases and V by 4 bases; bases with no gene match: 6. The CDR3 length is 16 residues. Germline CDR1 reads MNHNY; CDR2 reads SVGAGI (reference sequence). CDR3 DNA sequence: TGTGCCAGCAGTTCACCCGGGACAGGGGTCTCCTACGAGCAGTACTTC. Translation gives CASSSPGTGVSYEQYF.

CDR3 bases: TGTGCCAGCAGCCAAGAGGAACATGGCTACACCTTC. Its translation: CASSQEEHGYTF. The chain couples TRBV3-1 to TRBJ1-2; no firm D call. This CDR3 region has 12 residues. The V end was cut by 0 bases, the J end by 6 bases, with 5 bases between. CDR1 LGHDT and CDR2 YNNKEL come from the germline V gene (reference sequence).

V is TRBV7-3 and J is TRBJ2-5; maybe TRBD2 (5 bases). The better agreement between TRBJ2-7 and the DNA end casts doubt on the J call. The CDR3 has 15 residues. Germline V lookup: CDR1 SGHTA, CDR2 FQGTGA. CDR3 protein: CASRKRPGNEAEQYF. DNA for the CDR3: TGTGCCAGCAGGAAACGACCGGGAAATGAGGCCGAGCAGTACTTC.

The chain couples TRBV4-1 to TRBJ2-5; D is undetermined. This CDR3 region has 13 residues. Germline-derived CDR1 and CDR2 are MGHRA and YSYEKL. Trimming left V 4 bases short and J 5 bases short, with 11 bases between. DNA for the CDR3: TGCGCCAGCAGCCCGCTCATCCGGGAGACCCAGTACTTC. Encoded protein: CASSPLIRETQYF.